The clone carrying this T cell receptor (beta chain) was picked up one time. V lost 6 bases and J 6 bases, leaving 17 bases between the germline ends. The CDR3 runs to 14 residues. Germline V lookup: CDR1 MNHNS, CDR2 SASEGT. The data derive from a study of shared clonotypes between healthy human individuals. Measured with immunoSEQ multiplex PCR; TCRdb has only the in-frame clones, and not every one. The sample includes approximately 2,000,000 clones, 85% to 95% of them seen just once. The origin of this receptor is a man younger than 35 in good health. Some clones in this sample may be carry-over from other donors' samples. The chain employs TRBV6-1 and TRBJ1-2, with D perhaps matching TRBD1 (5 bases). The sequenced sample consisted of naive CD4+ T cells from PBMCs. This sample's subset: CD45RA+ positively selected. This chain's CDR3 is CASSIWGGQDGYTF. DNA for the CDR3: TGTGCCAGCAGCATATGGGGGGGTCAGGATGGCTACACCTTC.